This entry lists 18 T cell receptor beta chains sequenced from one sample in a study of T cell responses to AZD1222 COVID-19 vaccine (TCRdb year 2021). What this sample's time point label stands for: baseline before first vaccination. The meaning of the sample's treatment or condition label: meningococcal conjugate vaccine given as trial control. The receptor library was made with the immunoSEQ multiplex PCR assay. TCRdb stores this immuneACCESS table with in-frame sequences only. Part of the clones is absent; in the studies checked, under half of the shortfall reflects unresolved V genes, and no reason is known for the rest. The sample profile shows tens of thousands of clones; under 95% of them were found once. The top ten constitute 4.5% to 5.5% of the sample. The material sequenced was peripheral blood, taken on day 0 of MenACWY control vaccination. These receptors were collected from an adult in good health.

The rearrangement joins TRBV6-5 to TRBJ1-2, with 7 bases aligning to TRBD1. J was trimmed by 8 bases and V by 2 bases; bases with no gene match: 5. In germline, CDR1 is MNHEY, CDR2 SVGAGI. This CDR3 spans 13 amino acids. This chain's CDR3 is CASSYPGTEGYTF. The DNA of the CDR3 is TGTGCCAGCAGTTACCCCGGGACAGAAGGCTACACCTTC.

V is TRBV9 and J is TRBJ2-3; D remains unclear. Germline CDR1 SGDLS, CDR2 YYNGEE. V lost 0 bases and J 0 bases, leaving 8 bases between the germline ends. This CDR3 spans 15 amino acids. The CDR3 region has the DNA TGTGCCAGCAGCGTAGGTCCAGCTAGCACAGATACGCAGTATTTT. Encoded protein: CASSVGPASTDTQYF.

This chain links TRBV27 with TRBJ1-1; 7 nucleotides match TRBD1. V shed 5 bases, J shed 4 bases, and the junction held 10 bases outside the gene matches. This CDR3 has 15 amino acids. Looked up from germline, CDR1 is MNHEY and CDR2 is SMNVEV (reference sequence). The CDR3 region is CASSIRQGGTTEAFF. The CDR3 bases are TGTGCCAGCAGTATCCGACAGGGAGGGACCACTGAAGCTTTCTTT.

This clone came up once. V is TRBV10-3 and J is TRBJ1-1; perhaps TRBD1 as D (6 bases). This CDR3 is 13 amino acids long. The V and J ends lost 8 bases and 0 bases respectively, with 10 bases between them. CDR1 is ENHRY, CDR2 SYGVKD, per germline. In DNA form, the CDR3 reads TGTGCCATCGGGGGGGACATGAACACTGAAGCTTTCTTT. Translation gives CAIGGDMNTEAFF.

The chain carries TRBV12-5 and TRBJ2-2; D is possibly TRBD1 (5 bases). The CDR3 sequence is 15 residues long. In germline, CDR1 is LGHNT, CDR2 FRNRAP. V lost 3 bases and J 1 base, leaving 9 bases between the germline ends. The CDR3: CASGFGQGNTGELFF. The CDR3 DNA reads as TGTGCTAGTGGTTTTGGGCAGGGGAACACCGGGGAGCTGTTTTTT.

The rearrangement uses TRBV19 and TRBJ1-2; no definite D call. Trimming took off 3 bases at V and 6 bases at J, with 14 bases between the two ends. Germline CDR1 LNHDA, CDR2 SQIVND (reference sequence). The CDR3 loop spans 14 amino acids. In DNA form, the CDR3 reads TGTGCCAGTAGTATTGGGGTTCGAGACCATGGCTACACCTTC. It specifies CASSIGVRDHGYTF.

For the CDR3, the DNA is TGCGCCAGCAGCTACCTCTCCCTTGGGACAGGGTCTCGTGAGCAGTTCTTC. Translated, it gives CASSYLSLGTGSREQFF. The rearrangement uses TRBV5-1 and TRBJ2-1; 9 bases fit TRBD1. Germline CDR1 and CDR2: SGHRS and YFSETQ. This CDR3 comprises 17 residues. The junction had 16 bases not matched to a gene; V was cut back by 3 bases and J by 9 bases.

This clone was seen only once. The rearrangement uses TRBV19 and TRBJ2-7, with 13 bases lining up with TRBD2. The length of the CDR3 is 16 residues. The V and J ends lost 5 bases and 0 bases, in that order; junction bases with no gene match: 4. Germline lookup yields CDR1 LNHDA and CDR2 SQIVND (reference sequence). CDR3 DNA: TGTGCCAGTAGTCTTAGGACTAGCGGGAGCTCCTACGAGCAGTACTTC. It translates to CASSLRTSGSSYEQYF. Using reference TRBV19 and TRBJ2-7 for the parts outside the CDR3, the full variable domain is DGGITQSPKYLFRKEGQNVTLSCEQNLNHDAMYWYRQDPGQGLRLIYYSQIVNDFQKGDIAEGYSVSREKKESFPLTVTSAQKNPTAFYLCASSLRTSGSSYEQYFGPGTRLTVT.

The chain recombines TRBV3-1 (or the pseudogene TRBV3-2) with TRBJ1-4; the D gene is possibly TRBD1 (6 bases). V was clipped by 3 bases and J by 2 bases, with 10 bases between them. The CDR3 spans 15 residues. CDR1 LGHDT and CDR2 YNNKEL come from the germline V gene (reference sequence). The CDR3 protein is CASSQGGGTNEKLFF. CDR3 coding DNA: TGTGCCAGCAGCCAGGGAGGGGGTACTAATGAAAAACTGTTTTTT.

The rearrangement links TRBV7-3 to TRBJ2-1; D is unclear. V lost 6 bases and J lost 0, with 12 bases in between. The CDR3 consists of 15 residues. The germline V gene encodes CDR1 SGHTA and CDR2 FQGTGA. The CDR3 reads CASRLNRISYNEQFF. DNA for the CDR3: TGTGCCAGCAGGCTAAACCGGATCTCCTACAATGAGCAGTTCTTC.

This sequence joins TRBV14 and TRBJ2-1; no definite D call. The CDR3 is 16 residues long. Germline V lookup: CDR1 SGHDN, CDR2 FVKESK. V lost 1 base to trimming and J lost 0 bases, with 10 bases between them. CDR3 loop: CASSQGWGSSYNEQFF. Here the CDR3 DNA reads TGTGCCAGCAGCCAAGGCTGGGGAAGCTCCTACAATGAGCAGTTCTTC.

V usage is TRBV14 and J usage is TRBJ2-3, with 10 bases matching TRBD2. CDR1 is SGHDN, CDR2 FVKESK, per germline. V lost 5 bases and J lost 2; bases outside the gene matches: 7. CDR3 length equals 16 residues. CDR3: CASSKLAGGITDTQYF. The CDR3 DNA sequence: TGTGCCAGCAGCAAATTAGCGGGAGGCATCACAGATACGCAGTATTTT.

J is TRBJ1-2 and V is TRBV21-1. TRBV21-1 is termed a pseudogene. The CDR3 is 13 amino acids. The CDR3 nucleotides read TGTGCCAGCAGCGCGGGTGGGGACTATGGCTACACCTTC. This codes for CASSAGGDYGYTF.

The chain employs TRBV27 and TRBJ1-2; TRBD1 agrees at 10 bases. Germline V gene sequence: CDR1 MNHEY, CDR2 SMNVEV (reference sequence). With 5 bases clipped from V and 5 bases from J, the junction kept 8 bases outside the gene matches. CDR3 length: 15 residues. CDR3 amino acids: CASSPSGTGDYGYTF. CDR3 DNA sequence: TGTGCCAGCAGTCCCTCCGGGACAGGGGATTATGGCTACACCTTC.

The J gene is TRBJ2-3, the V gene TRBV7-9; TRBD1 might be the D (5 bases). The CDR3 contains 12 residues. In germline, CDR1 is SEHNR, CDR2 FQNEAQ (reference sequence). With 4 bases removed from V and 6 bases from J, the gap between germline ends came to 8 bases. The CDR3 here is CASSWGRDTQYF. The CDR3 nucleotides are TGTGCCAGCAGCTGGGGCAGGGATACGCAGTATTTT.

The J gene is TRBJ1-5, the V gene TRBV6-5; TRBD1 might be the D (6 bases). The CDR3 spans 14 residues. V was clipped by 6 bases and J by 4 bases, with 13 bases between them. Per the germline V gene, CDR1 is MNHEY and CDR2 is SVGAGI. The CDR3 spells CASSLQGFNQPQHF. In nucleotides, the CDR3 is TGTGCCAGCAGCCTACAGGGTTTTAATCAGCCCCAGCATTTT.

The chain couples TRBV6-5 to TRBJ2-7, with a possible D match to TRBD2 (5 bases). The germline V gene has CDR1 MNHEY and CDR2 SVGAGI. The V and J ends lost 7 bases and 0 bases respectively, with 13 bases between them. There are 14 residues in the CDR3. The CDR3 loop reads CASKAGGNSYEQYF. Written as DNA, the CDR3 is TGTGCCAGCAAGGCGGGCGGAAACTCCTACGAGCAGTACTTC.

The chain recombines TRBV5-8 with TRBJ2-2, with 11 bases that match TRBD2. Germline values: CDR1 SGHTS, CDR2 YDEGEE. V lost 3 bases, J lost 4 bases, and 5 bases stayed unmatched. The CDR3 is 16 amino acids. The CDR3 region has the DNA TGTGCCAGCAGCTCGCGGACTAGCGGGTTCACCGGGGAGCTGTTTTTT. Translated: CASSSRTSGFTGELFF. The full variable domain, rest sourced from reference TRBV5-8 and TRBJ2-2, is EAGVTQSPTHLIKTRGQQATLRCSPISGHTSVYWYQQALGLGLQFLLWYDEGEERNRGNFPPRFSGRQFPNYSSELNVNALELEDSALYLCASSSRTSGFTGELFFGEGSRLTVL.